This T cell receptor beta chain was identified in a study of post-analysis software for immune sequencing data. Study-wide background: Relapsing-remitting, secondary progressive and progressive-relapsing forms made up the multiple sclerosis disease courses.

This clonotype was observed a handful of times. Researchers reported that TCR beta cDNA libraries carried unique molecular identifiers. There were about 0.85 to 11 million T cells, and approximately 500,000 cDNA molecules came from them. Each CDR3 protein is one row after TCRdb ran MiXCR on the PCR reads. The sample consists of about 800,000 distinct CDR3 sequences, 25% to 30% of them appearing once. The sequence was obtained from a girl under 18 with multiple sclerosis. The source material was blood.

The CDR3 DNA is TGCAGTGCTAACCGGGACCTGGGAGGGTATGAGCAGTTCTTC. This sequence encodes CSANRDLGGYEQFF. The chain employs TRBV20-1 and TRBJ2-1, with 7 bases matching TRBD2. This CDR3 comprises 14 residues. V was pared by 4 bases and J by 8 bases, with 11 bases of the junction left unmatched. Germline V gene lookup returns CDR1 DFQATT and CDR2 SNEGSKA (reference sequence).